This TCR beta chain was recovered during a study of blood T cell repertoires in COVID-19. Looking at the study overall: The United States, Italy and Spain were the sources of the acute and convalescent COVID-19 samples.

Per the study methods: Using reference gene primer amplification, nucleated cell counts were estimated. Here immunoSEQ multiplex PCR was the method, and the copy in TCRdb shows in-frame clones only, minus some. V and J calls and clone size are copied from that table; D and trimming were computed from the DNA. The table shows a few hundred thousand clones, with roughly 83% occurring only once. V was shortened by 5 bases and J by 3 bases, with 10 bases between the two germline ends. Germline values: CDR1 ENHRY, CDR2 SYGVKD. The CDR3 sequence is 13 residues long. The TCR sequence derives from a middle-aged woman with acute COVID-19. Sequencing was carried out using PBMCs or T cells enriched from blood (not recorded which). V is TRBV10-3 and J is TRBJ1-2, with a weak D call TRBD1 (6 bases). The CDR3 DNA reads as TGTGCCATCAGTAGGACAGATGACTATGGCTACACCTTC. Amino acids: CAISRTDDYGYTF.